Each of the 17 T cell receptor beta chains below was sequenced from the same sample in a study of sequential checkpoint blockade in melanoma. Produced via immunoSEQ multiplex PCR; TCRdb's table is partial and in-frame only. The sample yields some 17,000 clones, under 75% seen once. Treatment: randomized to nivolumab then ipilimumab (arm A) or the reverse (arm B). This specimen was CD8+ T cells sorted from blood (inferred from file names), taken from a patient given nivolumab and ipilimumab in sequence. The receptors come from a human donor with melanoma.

The chain's CDR3 is CASSLGGTGNTIYF. CDR3 DNA: TGTGCCAGCAGTTTGGGAGGAACTGGAAACACCATATATTTT. The chain links TRBV6-5 to TRBJ1-3; D gene uncertain. The CDR3 loop spans 14 amino acids. Trimming took 4 bases from V and 2 from J, leaving 9 bases between them. Germline lookup yields CDR1 MNHEY and CDR2 SVGAGI.

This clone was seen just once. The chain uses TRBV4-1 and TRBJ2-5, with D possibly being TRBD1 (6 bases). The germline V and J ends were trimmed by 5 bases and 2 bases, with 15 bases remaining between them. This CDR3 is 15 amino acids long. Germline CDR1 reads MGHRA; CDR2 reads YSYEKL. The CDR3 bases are TGCGCCAGCAGCGGTCAGGGGTATGGACAAGAGACCCAGTACTTC. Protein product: CASSGQGYGQETQYF.

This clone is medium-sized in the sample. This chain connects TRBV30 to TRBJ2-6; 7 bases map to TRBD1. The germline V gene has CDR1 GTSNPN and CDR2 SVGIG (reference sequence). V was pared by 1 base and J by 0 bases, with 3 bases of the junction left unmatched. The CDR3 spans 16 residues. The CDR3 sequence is CAWSGTGLSGANVLTF. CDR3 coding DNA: TGTGCCTGGAGTGGGACAGGACTCTCTGGGGCCAACGTCCTGACTTTC.

Here the CDR3 DNA reads TGTGCCTGGAGTGTAGTACTGGGACAGTTCTATGGCTACACCTTC. This encodes CAWSVVLGQFYGYTF. The chain links TRBV30 to TRBJ1-2; TRBD1 matches 7 bases. J lost 4 bases, V lost 0 bases, and 8 bases had no gene match. Germline V gene sequence: CDR1 GTSNPN, CDR2 SVGIG (reference sequence). CDR3 length: 15 residues.

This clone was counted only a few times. The CDR3 DNA follows: TGTGCCAGCAGCTCCAGGGGTAGCAATCAGCCCCAGCATTTT. This codes for CASSSRGSNQPQHF. The chain couples TRBV7-9 to TRBJ1-5, with a tentative D call TRBD1 (6 bases). The CDR3 contains 14 residues. CDR1 and CDR2 from the germline V gene are SEHNR and FQNEAQ (reference sequence). V was pared by 4 bases and J by 0 bases, with 7 bases between.

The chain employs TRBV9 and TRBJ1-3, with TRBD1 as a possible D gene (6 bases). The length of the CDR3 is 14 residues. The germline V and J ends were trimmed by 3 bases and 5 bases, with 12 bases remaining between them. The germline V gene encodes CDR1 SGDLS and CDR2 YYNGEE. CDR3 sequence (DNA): TGTGCCAGCAGCGACCGGGACAATCGAAACACCATATATTTT. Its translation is CASSDRDNRNTIYF.

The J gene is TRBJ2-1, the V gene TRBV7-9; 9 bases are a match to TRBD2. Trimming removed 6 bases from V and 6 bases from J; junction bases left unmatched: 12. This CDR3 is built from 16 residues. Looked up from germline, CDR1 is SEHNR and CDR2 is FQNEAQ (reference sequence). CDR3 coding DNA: TGTGCCAGCAGGCAACTAGCGGGCCCACCTTTCAATGAGCAGTTCTTC. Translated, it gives CASRQLAGPPFNEQFF.

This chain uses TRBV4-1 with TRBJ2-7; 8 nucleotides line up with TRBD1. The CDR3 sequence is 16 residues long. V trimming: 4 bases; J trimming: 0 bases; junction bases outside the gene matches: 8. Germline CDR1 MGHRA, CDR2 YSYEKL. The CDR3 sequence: CASSPQAGTGSYEQYF. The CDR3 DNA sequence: TGCGCCAGCAGCCCCCAAGCCGGGACAGGCTCCTACGAGCAGTACTTC.

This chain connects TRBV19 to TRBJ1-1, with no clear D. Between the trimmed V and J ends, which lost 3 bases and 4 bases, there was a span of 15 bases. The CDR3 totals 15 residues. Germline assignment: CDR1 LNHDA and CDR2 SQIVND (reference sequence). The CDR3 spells CASSMGAASATEAFF. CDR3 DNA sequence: TGTGCCAGTAGTATGGGAGCCGCCTCTGCCACTGAAGCTTTCTTT.

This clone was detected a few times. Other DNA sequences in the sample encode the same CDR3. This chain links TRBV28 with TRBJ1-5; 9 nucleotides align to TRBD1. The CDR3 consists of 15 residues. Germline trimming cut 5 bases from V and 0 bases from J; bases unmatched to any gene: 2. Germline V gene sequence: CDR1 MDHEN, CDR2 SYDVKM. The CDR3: CASSPGQGSNQPQHF. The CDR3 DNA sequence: TGTGCCAGCAGTCCGGGACAGGGTAGCAATCAGCCCCAGCATTTT.

The CDR3 loop is CATSRENPSVLNTEAFF. For the CDR3, the DNA is TGTGCCACCAGCAGAGAAAACCCCTCAGTTCTGAACACTGAAGCTTTCTTT. The chain joins TRBV15 to TRBJ1-1, with D uncertain. CDR3 length equals 17 residues. V was clipped by 0 bases and J by 0 bases, with 14 bases between them. The germline CDR1 and CDR2 sequences are LNHNV and YYDKDF (reference sequence).

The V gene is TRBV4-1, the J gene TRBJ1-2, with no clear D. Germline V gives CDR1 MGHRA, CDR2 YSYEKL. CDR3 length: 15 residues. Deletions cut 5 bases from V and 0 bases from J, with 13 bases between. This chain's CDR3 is CASSYGPGANYGYTF. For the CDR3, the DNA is TGCGCCAGCAGCTACGGTCCGGGTGCTAACTATGGCTACACCTTC.

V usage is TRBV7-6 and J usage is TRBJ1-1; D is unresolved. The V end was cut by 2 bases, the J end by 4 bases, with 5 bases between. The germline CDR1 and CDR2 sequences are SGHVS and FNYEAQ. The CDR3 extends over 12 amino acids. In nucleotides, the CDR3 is TGTGCCAGCAGCTTACCAGGCACTGAAGCTTTCTTT. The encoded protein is CASSLPGTEAFF.

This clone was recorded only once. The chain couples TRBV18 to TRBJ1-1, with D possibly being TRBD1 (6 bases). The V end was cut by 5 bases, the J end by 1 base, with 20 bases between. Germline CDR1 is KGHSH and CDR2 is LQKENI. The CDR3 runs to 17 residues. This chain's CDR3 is CASSRGRGGDSNTEAFF. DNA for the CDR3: TGTGCCAGCTCAAGAGGAAGGGGGGGCGACTCGAACACTGAAGCTTTCTTT.

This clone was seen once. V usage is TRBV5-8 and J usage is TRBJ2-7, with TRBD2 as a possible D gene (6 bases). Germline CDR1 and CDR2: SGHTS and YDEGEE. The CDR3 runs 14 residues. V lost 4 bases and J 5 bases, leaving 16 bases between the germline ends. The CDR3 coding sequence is TGTGCCAGCAGCCCCGCCGGGGGAACCGACGAGCAGTACTTC. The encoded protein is CASSPAGGTDEQYF.

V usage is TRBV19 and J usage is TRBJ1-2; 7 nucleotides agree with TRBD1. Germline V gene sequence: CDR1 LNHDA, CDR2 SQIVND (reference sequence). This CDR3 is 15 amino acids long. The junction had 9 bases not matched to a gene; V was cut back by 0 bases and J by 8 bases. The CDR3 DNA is TGTGCCAGTAGTATAGAAGACAGGGCCTCCCAGGGCTACACCTTC. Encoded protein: CASSIEDRASQGYTF.

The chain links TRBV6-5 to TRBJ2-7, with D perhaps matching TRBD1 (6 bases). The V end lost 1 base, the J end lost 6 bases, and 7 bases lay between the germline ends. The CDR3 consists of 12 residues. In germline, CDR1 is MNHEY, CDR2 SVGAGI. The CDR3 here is CASSYWGREQYF. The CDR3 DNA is TGTGCCAGCAGTTACTGGGGGCGCGAGCAGTACTTC.